The 30 T cell receptor beta chains presented below share a single source sample, sequenced in a study of cytomegalovirus exposure and HLA in healthy donors (dated by TCRdb to 2017 to 2019). The method was the immunoSEQ multiplex PCR assay. For the multiplex PCR, a mixture combining 60 forward primers for TCR Vbeta segments and 13 reverse primers for TCR Jbeta segments was used. TCRdb holds this immuneACCESS table with in-frame rearrangements only. Some clones are missing; in checked studies, unresolved V genes explain under half, and the rest has no known cause. For this sample there are about 120,000 clones; roughly 70% appear just once. The ten largest clones add up to 4% to 5% of the sample. Sequencing used PBMCs. The receptors here all came from a middle-aged woman in good health and CMV-seropositive.

The chain is built from TRBV25-1 and TRBJ2-5; D is possibly TRBD2 (7 bases). The J call is in doubt because the DNA end fits TRBJ2-7 better. The CDR3 is 15 amino acids. Germline CDR1 is MGHDK and CDR2 is SYGVNS. The CDR3 DNA sequence: TGTGCCAGCAGTGAAATGGAGGGGGGGGCCTACGAGCAGTACTTC. It translates to CASSEMEGGAYEQYF.

The chain joins TRBV30 to TRBJ2-7; 8 nucleotides line up with TRBD2. Trimming took 4 bases from V and 7 from J; bases not matched to a gene: 12. This CDR3 contains 14 residues. Germline lookup yields CDR1 GTSNPN and CDR2 SVGIG (reference sequence). The CDR3 DNA sequence: TGTGCCTGGACCCCGGGAGGGGTCTACGCGGAGCAGTACTTC. This encodes CAWTPGGVYAEQYF.

The V call is TRBV11-1, the J call TRBJ2-7; D perhaps matches TRBD1 (6 bases). CDR1 SGHAT and CDR2 FQDESV come from the germline V gene (reference sequence). The V end was cut by 8 bases, the J end by 3 bases, with 14 bases between. This CDR3 spans 13 amino acids. The CDR3 DNA is TGTGCCAGCGGTACAGGGAATCTCTACGAGCAGTACTTC. This gives the protein CASGTGNLYEQYF.

The rearrangement joins TRBV12-5 to TRBJ2-3, with 8 nucleotides matching TRBD2. Looked up from germline, CDR1 is LGHNT and CDR2 is FRNRAP. CDR3 length: 16 residues. V dropped 3 bases and J dropped 6; count of bases not matched to a gene: 11. The CDR3 sequence is CASGLGAGGPLDTQYF. The CDR3 nucleotides are TGTGCTAGTGGTTTAGGGGCGGGGGGACCGCTGGATACGCAGTATTTT.

This clone came up a few times. The gene calls are TRBV10-3 and TRBJ1-5; a possible D gene is TRBD1 (5 bases). Germline CDR1 and CDR2: ENHRY and SYGVKD. V lost 2 bases, J lost 4 bases, and 12 bases lay in between. The CDR3 has 15 residues. CDR3 sequence (DNA): TGTGCCATCAGTGAGGGGGCAGGGCCTAATCAGCCCCAGCATTTT. Translated, it gives CAISEGAGPNQPQHF.

The CDR3 here is CASSGGTLGTEAFF. The CDR3 region has the DNA TGCGCCAGCAGCGGCGGGACCTTGGGGACTGAAGCTTTCTTT. V usage is TRBV5-1 and J usage is TRBJ1-1, with D maybe TRBD1 (5 bases). This CDR3 has 14 residues. Trimming left V 4 bases short and J 5 bases short, with 15 bases between. Germline values: CDR1 SGHRS, CDR2 YFSETQ. The full variable domain, with the rest looked up from reference TRBV5-1 and TRBJ1-1, is KAGVTQTPRYLIKTRGQQVTLSCSPISGHRSVSWYQQTPGQGLQFLFEYFSETQRNKGNFPGRFSGRQFSNSRSEMNVSTLELGDSALYLCASSGGTLGTEAFFGQGTRLTVV.

This clone was seen only once. V gene TRBV29-1 combines with J gene TRBJ1-4, with a weak D call TRBD1 (5 bases). Per germline, CDR1 SQVTM and CDR2 ANQGSEA. This CDR3 is 14 amino acids long. Between the trimmed V and J ends, which lost 0 bases and 4 bases, there was a span of 9 bases. CDR3 nucleotide sequence: TGCAGCGTTGAAGAAACGGGGGGTAATGAAAAACTGTTTTTT. Its protein product is CSVEETGGNEKLFF.

The V call is TRBV28, the J call TRBJ2-5, with TRBD2 matching over 8 bases. The CDR3 is 15 amino acids. Germline CDR1 is MDHEN and CDR2 is SYDVKM. The trim removed 4 bases at V and 5 bases at J, leaving 9 bases unmatched. The CDR3 protein is CASSSPGLGGETQYF. CDR3 DNA: TGTGCCAGCAGTTCCCCGGGACTAGGGGGGGAGACCCAGTACTTC.

The CDR3: CASSAGGTAPYEQYF. The CDR3 bases are TGTGCCAGCAGCGCCGGGGGGACTGCTCCCTACGAGCAGTACTTC. The chain joins TRBV9 to TRBJ2-7, with 7 bases matching TRBD2. Unmatched junction bases numbered 8, after V lost 3 bases and J lost 2 bases. Germline CDR1 SGDLS, CDR2 YYNGEE. The CDR3 sequence is 15 residues long. Full variable domain (rest looked up from reference TRBV9 and TRBJ2-7): DSGVTQTPKHLITATGQRVTLRCSPRSGDLSVYWYQQSLDQGLQFLIQYYNGEERAKGNILERFSAQQFPDLHSELNLSSLELGDSALYFCASSAGGTAPYEQYFGPGTRLTVT.

This clone appeared once. This chain joins TRBV7-2 and TRBJ1-2; TRBD1 is a possible D gene (6 bases). This CDR3 is 13 amino acids long. The ends were cut back, 1 base at V and 7 bases at J, with 10 bases in the middle. Germline CDR1 reads SGHTA; CDR2 reads FQGNSA. For the CDR3, the DNA is TGTGCCAGCAGCTTAGGTACAGGGTCTGGCTACACCTTC. This encodes CASSLGTGSGYTF.

V gene TRBV4-1 combines with J gene TRBJ1-2; 9 bases fit TRBD1. V lost 1 base to trimming and J lost 4 bases; unmatched junction nucleotides: 4. The CDR3 contains 15 residues. CDR1 is MGHRA, CDR2 YSYEKL, per germline. The CDR3, as DNA: TGCGCCAGCAGCCAAGGGGGACAGGGCGGCTATGGCTACACCTTC. Its protein product is CASSQGGQGGYGYTF.

This clone is a singleton in its sample. The rearrangement uses TRBV6-1 and TRBJ2-3; D might be TRBD1 (5 bases). The CDR3 length is 14 residues. Germline V gene sequence: CDR1 MNHNS, CDR2 SASEGT. The V end was cut by 4 bases, the J end by 2 bases, with 10 bases between. This chain's CDR3 is CASSVQVNTDTQYF. The CDR3 DNA is TGTGCCAGCAGTGTACAGGTAAACACAGATACGCAGTATTTT.

The V gene is TRBV7-3, the J gene TRBJ1-1; the D gene is possibly TRBD1 (5 bases). The CDR3 runs 15 residues. The germline V gene has CDR1 SGHTA and CDR2 FQGTGA. Trimming took 2 bases from V and 3 from J, leaving 13 bases between them. CDR3 residues: CASSLFAGRDTEAFF. The CDR3 DNA reads TGTGCCAGCAGCTTATTCGCAGGGAGGGACACTGAAGCTTTCTTT.

V and J are TRBV19 and TRBJ1-5; tentative D call: TRBD1 (6 bases). The CDR3 spans 16 residues. Germline loops: CDR1 LNHDA, CDR2 SQIVND (reference sequence). V lost 6 bases, J lost 7 bases, and 22 bases lay in between. The CDR3 region is CASSPTGGGAGQPQHF. CDR3 DNA sequence: TGTGCCAGTAGCCCAACGGGTGGGGGGGCAGGACAGCCCCAGCATTTT.

The DNA for the CDR3 is TGCGCCAGCAGCTTGGGGAAGGGGCGGTCCGGGGAGCTGTTTTTT. This translates into CASSLGKGRSGELFF. J is TRBJ2-2 and V is TRBV5-1; D might be TRBD1 (5 bases). V was cut by 0 bases and J by 6 bases, with 12 bases left in between. The CDR3 spans 15 residues. Germline CDR1 is SGHRS and CDR2 is YFSETQ.

The chain has TRBV4-2 and TRBJ1-1; TRBD1 matches 9 bases. Trimming removed 5 bases from V and 5 bases from J; junction bases left unmatched: 9. CDR3 length: 15 residues. Germline CDR1 reads LGHNA; CDR2 reads YNFKEQ. The CDR3 protein is CASSFPGQGRTEAFF. CDR3 coding DNA: TGTGCCAGCAGCTTTCCGGGACAGGGAAGAACTGAAGCTTTCTTT.

The genes are TRBV15 and TRBJ2-1; possibly TRBD2 for D (5 bases). Trimming cost V 5 bases and J 1 base, with 9 bases left between them. CDR1 LNHNV and CDR2 YYDKDF come from the germline V gene (reference sequence). The CDR3 loop spans 14 amino acids. As DNA, the CDR3 is TGTGCCACCAGCGGGAGTAGTTCCTACAATGAGCAGTTCTTC. Translated: CATSGSSSYNEQFF.

The V call is TRBV7-2, the J call TRBJ1-1; 9 positions match TRBD1. Trimming at V came to 5 bases and at J to 4 bases, leaving 2 bases not matched to a gene. The V gene's germline CDR1 is SGHTA and CDR2 FQGNSA. This CDR3 region has 13 residues. CDR3 region: CASSGQGITEAFF. CDR3 bases: TGTGCCAGCAGCGGACAGGGGATCACTGAAGCTTTCTTT.

This chain uses TRBV6-5 with TRBJ1-1; no clear D. V was trimmed by 2 bases and J by 4 bases, leaving 11 bases between them. This CDR3 spans 14 amino acids. CDR1 and CDR2 from the germline V gene are MNHEY and SVGAGI. Here the CDR3 DNA reads TGTGCCAGCAGTTACGTGAGGGCAGGCACTGAAGCTTTCTTT. Amino acids: CASSYVRAGTEAFF.

V usage is TRBV5-1 and J usage is TRBJ2-1; 11 nucleotides agree with TRBD1. Germline CDR1 is SGHRS and CDR2 is YFSETQ. The CDR3 length is 15 residues. Unmatched junction bases numbered 7, after V lost 4 bases and J lost 7 bases. Here the CDR3 reads CASSPEGQGGNEQFF. DNA of the CDR3: TGCGCCAGCAGCCCCGAGGGACAGGGGGGGAATGAGCAGTTCTTC.

J is TRBJ2-5 and V is TRBV12-5; 9 bases agree with TRBD1. V dropped 6 bases and J dropped 3; count of bases not matched to a gene: 8. Germline CDR1 is LGHNT and CDR2 is FRNRAP. This CDR3 contains 15 residues. The CDR3, as DNA: TGTGCTAGTGGCCCGGGGACAGGGTACGAAGAGACCCAGTACTTC. This codes for CASGPGTGYEETQYF. The full variable domain, its missing parts supplied by reference TRBV12-5 and TRBJ2-5, is DARVTQTPRHKVTEMGQEVTMRCQPILGHNTVFWYRQTMMQGLELLAYFRNRAPLDDSGMPKDRFSAEMPDATLATLKIQPSEPRDSAVYFCASGPGTGYEETQYFGPGTRLLVL.

The chain links TRBV11-3 to TRBJ2-5; TRBD2 is a possible D gene (6 bases). The assigned J gene may be wrong: the sequence end matches TRBJ2-7 better. The CDR3 length is 16 residues. CDR1 and CDR2 (germline): SGHNT, YENEEA. The CDR3 DNA follows: TGTGCCAGCAGCTCCCCAGGAGGGAGTTTGCCCTACGAGCAGTACTTC. This translates into CASSSPGGSLPYEQYF.

The rearrangement joins TRBV18 to TRBJ1-2; D is possibly TRBD1 (5 bases). This CDR3 is built from 15 residues. V was clipped by 0 bases and J by 7 bases, with 15 bases between them. Germline loops: CDR1 KGHSH, CDR2 LQKENI. In DNA, the CDR3 is TGTGCCAGCTCACCACCGGAGACAGATGAATCTGGCTACACCTTC. Translating gives CASSPPETDESGYTF.

This clone was seen a handful of times. This rearrangement joins TRBV29-1 to TRBJ2-3; TRBD1 matches at 9 bases. V gave up 3 bases and J gave up 6 bases; unmatched junction bases: 4. CDR3 length equals 13 residues. Germline CDR1 reads SQVTM; CDR2 reads ANQGSEA. The DNA for the CDR3 is TGCAGCGTTGATCTCGGACAGGGGGATACGCAGTATTTT. It codes for CSVDLGQGDTQYF.

The chain is built from TRBV4-1 and TRBJ1-3, with TRBD1 matching 9 bases. J lost 2 bases, V lost 4 bases, and 9 bases had no gene match. The germline CDR1 and CDR2 sequences are MGHRA and YSYEKL. This CDR3 spans 17 amino acids. The CDR3 spells CASSRTGASLTGNTIYF. CDR3 DNA: TGCGCCAGCAGCCGGACAGGGGCCAGTTTAACTGGAAACACCATATATTTT.

The chain recombines TRBV6-1 with TRBJ2-1, with D maybe TRBD1 (6 bases). The CDR3 has 13 amino acids. Looked up from germline, CDR1 is MNHNS and CDR2 is SASEGT. V was cut by 6 bases and J by 5 bases, with 11 bases left in between. This chain's CDR3 is CASSRTENNEQFF. CDR3 nucleotides: TGTGCCAGCAGCCGGACAGAGAACAATGAGCAGTTCTTC.

The V gene is TRBV7-2, the J gene TRBJ1-4, with a tentative D call TRBD1 (6 bases). The CDR3 totals 14 residues. V was trimmed by 2 bases and J by 9 bases, leaving 13 bases between them. Germline assignment: CDR1 SGHTA and CDR2 FQGNSA. CDR3 sequence: CASSLNAGDKKLFF. The CDR3 DNA reads as TGTGCCAGCAGCTTAAACGCAGGGGATAAAAAACTGTTTTTT.

The genes are TRBV11-2 and TRBJ2-7; weak D call: TRBD2 (7 bases). Trimming cost V 5 bases and J 3 bases, with 17 bases left between them. CDR3 length equals 15 residues. CDR1 and CDR2 from the germline V gene are SGHAT and FQNNGV. The CDR3 DNA reads as TGTGCCAGCAGCCTTATTGGGGGGGCCGGCTACGAGCAGTACTTC. Protein: CASSLIGGAGYEQYF.

The rearrangement uses TRBV6-5 and TRBJ1-5, with D possibly TRBD1 on 6 matching bases. Trimming left V 7 bases short and J 3 bases short, with 10 bases between. This CDR3 region has 13 residues. CDR1 and CDR2 from the germline V gene are MNHEY and SVGAGI. The CDR3 spells CASTGQSNQPQHF. The CDR3 DNA reads as TGTGCCAGCACCGGACAGTCCAATCAGCCCCAGCATTTT.

This chain links TRBV18 with TRBJ1-2; D is undetermined. The CDR3 consists of 15 residues. V shed 3 bases and J shed 0 bases, with 11 bases lying between them. Germline lookup yields CDR1 KGHSH and CDR2 LQKENI. The CDR3 DNA sequence: TGTGCCAGCTCACCCCGGGAAGCTACTAACTATGGCTACACCTTC. It codes for CASSPREATNYGYTF.